Below, one T cell receptor beta chain is given with its context. This specimen comes from a study of blood T cell repertoires in COVID-19. Study at large: The cDNA or gDNA used as material had been derived from T cells, B-cell-depleted T cells, or PBMCs.

Authors' methods: Amplified reference gene primers provided the basis for estimating nucleated cell counts. Assay used: immunoSEQ multiplex PCR; TCRdb lists only in-frame clones, some missing. The V and J calls and clone size were taken over from that table, and D and trimming were inferred from the DNA. This table has around 100,000 clones, 89% appearing once. The CDR3 covers 16 residues. Per the germline V gene, CDR1 is LGHDT and CDR2 is YNNKEL (reference sequence). V gave up 4 bases and J gave up 7 bases; unmatched junction bases: 14. Sample: peripheral blood. This receptor was identified in a man in his fifties or sixties with COVID-19, enrolled during active disease. The gene calls are TRBV3-1 (or the pseudogene TRBV3-2) and TRBJ1-2, with 8 bases fitting TRBD1. The CDR3: CASSLKDRAPLLGYTF. The CDR3 DNA reads as TGTGCCAGCAGCCTAAAGGACAGGGCCCCTCTTCTTGGCTACACCTTC.